The 9 T cell receptor beta chains below were found in one sample sequenced in a study of response to subunit inactivated influenza vaccine. TCRdb reanalysed the RT-PCR reads using MiXCR and keeps one entry per CDR3 protein. The sample lists approximately 520,000 distinct CDR3 sequences, 16% occurring once. Sequencing used CD4+ T cells sorted from PBMCs, obtained 23 months after vaccination. These receptors were obtained from a man in his fifties or sixties who received an inactivated influenza vaccine.

The chain employs TRBV4-1 and TRBJ2-1; D is perhaps TRBD1 or TRBD2 (5 bases each). This CDR3 has 17 amino acids. CDR1 is MGHRA and CDR2 is YSYEKL in the germline V gene. V lost 4 bases and J lost 4, with 20 bases in between. The CDR3 bases are TGCGCCAGCAGCCCGGAAGAGGGCAGGGTCAGATACAATGAGCAGTTCTTC. Encoded protein: CASSPEEGRVRYNEQFF.

The chain uses TRBV7-2 and TRBJ1-5, with unresolved D. From germline, CDR1 is SGHTA and CDR2 FQGNSA. Trimming stripped 1 base from V and 5 bases from J, with 6 bases between. CDR3 length: 13 amino acids. CDR3 sequence: CASSLEQYQPQHF. In DNA, the CDR3 is TGTGCCAGCAGCTTAGAACAGTATCAGCCCCAGCATTTT.

The chain couples TRBV20-1 to TRBJ2-5, with D hard to call. The CDR3 contains 14 residues. Deletions cut 5 bases from V and 4 bases from J, with 17 bases between. Germline V gives CDR1 DFQATT, CDR2 SNEGSKA (reference sequence). The CDR3: CSAGREDRTETQYF. CDR3 bases: TGCAGTGCTGGAAGAGAGGACCGTACAGAGACCCAGTACTTC.

This clonotype came up a few times. J is TRBJ2-7 and V is TRBV12-3 or TRBV12-4; either TRBD1 or TRBD2 may supply D (5 bases each). V lost 6 bases, J lost 0 bases, and 18 bases lay in between. The CDR3 is made up of 16 amino acids. CDR3 DNA sequence: TGTGCCAGCAGCCCATACAACCGGGACGTCTCCTACGAGCAGTACTTC. This gives the protein CASSPYNRDVSYEQYF.

At least ten counts were recorded for this clonotype. This chain uses TRBV6-2 or TRBV6-3 with TRBJ1-6; no reliable D call. CDR3 size: 13 residues. Germline CDR1 is MNHEY and CDR2 is SVGEGT. V lost 8 bases, J lost 7 bases, and 12 bases lay in between. In DNA, the CDR3 is TGTGCCAGCCAACCCGGGCAAAATTCACCCCTCCACTTT. It codes for CASQPGQNSPLHF.

The sample holds a few counts of this clonotype. This chain joins TRBV4-1 and TRBJ1-2; D gene unclear. Trimming stripped 0 bases from V and 3 bases from J, with 11 bases between. Germline V lookup: CDR1 MGHRA, CDR2 YSYEKL. The CDR3 is made up of 15 amino acids. CDR3 residues: CASSQDGATYYGYTF. CDR3 in DNA: TGCGCCAGCAGCCAAGATGGTGCGACTTACTATGGCTACACCTTC.

This clonotype was seen only a few times. The chain recombines TRBV10-3 with TRBJ1-6, with 7 bases matching TRBD1. Germline CDR1 is ENHRY and CDR2 is SYGVKD. V was clipped by 6 bases and J by 6 bases; unmatched bases: 2. The CDR3 is 13 residues long. The DNA for the CDR3 is TGTGCCATCAGCGACAGGGCTAATTCACCCCTCCACTTT. It encodes CAISDRANSPLHF.

This chain connects TRBV7-2 to TRBJ2-5; D gene uncertain. This CDR3 comprises 13 residues. Trimming pared 2 bases from V and 4 bases from J, leaving 8 bases between. Germline V CDR1 and CDR2: SGHTA, FQGNSA. The CDR3 is CASSLQLLETQYF. DNA of the CDR3: TGTGCCAGCAGCTTACAGCTTTTAGAGACCCAGTACTTC.

This chain connects TRBV12-3 or TRBV12-4 to TRBJ1-5, with D possibly matching TRBD1 (5 bases). Trimming took off 2 bases at V and 6 bases at J, with 11 bases between the two ends. This CDR3 comprises 14 residues. The CDR3 nucleotides read TGTGCCAGCAGTTTATTGGGGGGGAGTCAGCCCCAGCATTTT. Its protein product is CASSLLGGSQPQHF.